This record concerns one T cell receptor beta chain sequence. The antigen is undetermined. The data were taken from a study of cytomegalovirus exposure and HLA in healthy donors. V was shortened by 4 bases and J by 5 bases, with 17 bases between the two germline ends. This CDR3 has 16 amino acids. Looked up from germline, CDR1 is SGHTA and CDR2 is FQGNSA. Method: immunoSEQ multiplex PCR; TCRdb's copy keeps in-frame clones and lacks some. The sample yields 300,000 to 350,000 clones, approximately 88% seen once. The donors were members of the approximately 110-subject validation cohort (separate from the approximately 670-subject first cohort). Findings and limits, study-wide: It was confirmed in vitro that a few of the CMV-associated chains were specific for CMV antigens.

The TCR sequence derives from a man aged 30 to 45 in good health and CMV-seronegative. The chain uses TRBV7-2 and TRBJ2-2; tentatively, D is TRBD1 (5 bases). The specimen was PBMCs. The CDR3 spells CASSSAGRVGTGELFF. In nucleotides, the CDR3 is TGTGCCAGCAGCTCAGCAGGCAGGGTTGGGACCGGGGAGCTGTTTTTT.